One sample yielded the 31 T cell receptor beta chains listed below, sequenced in a study of metastatic and nonmetastatic thyroid tumors. Thyroid surgery was performed in patients who had received no treatment beforehand. TCRdb reanalyzed the PCR reads via MiXCR. The data show tens of thousands of clones, roughly a sixth seen once. Sequences were obtained from blood. The source is a female donor with papillary thyroid cancer or a benign thyroid nodule (not recorded which). Some clones in this sample may be carry-over from other donors' samples.

This clone was seen repeatedly, ten times or more. This sequence joins TRBV7-9 and TRBJ1-1, with a possible D match to TRBD1 (6 bases). Between the trimmed V and J ends, which lost 5 bases and 5 bases, there was a span of 18 bases. This CDR3 is 15 amino acids long. CDR1 is SEHNR, CDR2 FQNEAQ, per germline (reference sequence). The CDR3 reads CASSPDQGRRTEAFF. CDR3 DNA sequence: TGTGCCAGCAGCCCCGACCAGGGGAGGAGGACTGAAGCTTTCTTT. Filled out from reference TRBV7-9 and TRBJ1-1, the complete variable domain reads DTGVSQNPRHKITKRGQNVTFRCDPISEHNRLYWYRQTLGQGPEFLTYFQNEAQLEKSRLLSDRFSAERPKGSFSTLEIQRTEQGDSAMYLCASSPDQGRRTEAFFGQGTRLTVV.

There are many counts of this clone. CDR3 DNA: TGCGCCAGCACTGAGGGCGCGAACACTGAAGCTTTCTTT. This sequence encodes CASTEGANTEAFF. V and J are TRBV5-1 and TRBJ1-1; no clear D gene. CDR3 size: 13 residues. Germline V lookup: CDR1 SGHRS, CDR2 YFSETQ. The V end lost 6 bases, the J end lost 1 base, and 10 bases lay between the germline ends.

This clone was recorded at least ten times. The rearrangement links TRBV7-3 to TRBJ1-1, with TRBD1 matching 8 bases. Looked up from germline, CDR1 is SGHTA and CDR2 is FQGTGA. The junction had 3 bases not matched to a gene; V was cut back by 5 bases and J by 1 base. The CDR3 runs to 14 residues. CDR3 sequence reads: CASSPGQGNTEAFF. The CDR3 bases are TGTGCCAGCAGCCCTGGACAGGGGAACACTGAAGCTTTCTTT.

The genes are TRBV11-2 and TRBJ2-3; 7 bases agree with TRBD1. CDR1 is SGHAT and CDR2 is FQNNGV in the germline V gene. The CDR3 length is 15 residues. The V segment lost 0 bases and the J segment 4 bases; nucleotides outside the gene matches: 4. CDR3 sequence: CASSLEAGGADTQYF. CDR3 DNA: TGTGCCAGCAGCTTAGAGGCAGGGGGAGCAGATACGCAGTATTTT.

This clone was found many times. V usage is TRBV5-1 and J usage is TRBJ2-3; tentatively, D is TRBD2 (6 bases). The germline V gene encodes CDR1 SGHRS and CDR2 YFSETQ. The length of the CDR3 is 16 residues. Trimming removed 5 bases from V and 1 base from J, with 17 bases in between. CDR3 sequence: CASRSAGTGRTDTQYF. CDR3 nucleotides: TGCGCCAGCAGGTCAGCCGGGACTGGGCGCACAGATACGCAGTATTTT. Supplemented by reference TRBV5-1 and TRBJ2-3, the full variable domain reads KAGVTQTPRYLIKTRGQQVTLSCSPISGHRSVSWYQQTPGQGLQFLFEYFSETQRNKGNFPGRFSGRQFSNSRSEMNVSTLELGDSALYLCASRSAGTGRTDTQYFGPGTRLTVL.

Ten or more counts support this clone. The chain carries TRBV5-1 and TRBJ2-7, with D perhaps TRBD2 (5 bases). The CDR3 is 14 residues long. Germline V gene sequence: CDR1 SGHRS, CDR2 YFSETQ. Trimming took 2 bases from V and 2 from J, leaving 11 bases between them. As DNA, the CDR3 is TGCGCCAGCAGCTTACAGTCGGGGACCTACGAGCAGTACTTC. Translation gives CASSLQSGTYEQYF.

The rearrangement links TRBV27 to TRBJ1-5, with no clear D. This CDR3 spans 13 amino acids. Germline CDR1 and CDR2: MNHEY and SMNVEV (reference sequence). Between the trimmed V and J ends, which lost 5 bases and 6 bases, there was a span of 11 bases. CDR3 loop: CASSLKGSQPQHF. Here the CDR3 DNA reads TGTGCCAGCAGTCTCAAGGGTAGTCAGCCCCAGCATTTT.

Many counts were recorded for this clone. One end of the junction varies from germline; a read error may be responsible. The J gene is TRBJ2-5, the V gene TRBV7-7; 14 bases align to TRBD2. In germline, CDR1 is SSHAT, CDR2 FNYEAQ (reference sequence). CDR3 length equals 16 residues. In nucleotides, the CDR3 is TGTGCTAGCAGCCCCGGACTAGCGGGGGGACAAGAGACCCAGTACTTC. Protein: CASSPGLAGGQETQYF.

In its sample, this clone was seen a few times. The chain couples TRBV12-3 or TRBV12-4 to TRBJ2-2, with D tentatively TRBD1 or TRBD2 (5 bases each). The CDR3 contains 15 residues. Trimming removed 7 bases at V and 2 bases at J, with 14 bases between. The CDR3 DNA follows: TGTGCCAGCATCCTGGGGGTGTTAAACACCGGGGAGCTGTTTTTT. It encodes CASILGVLNTGELFF.

The V and J genes are TRBV20-1 and TRBJ2-1; TRBD2 matches 13 bases. CDR3 length: 15 residues. After removal of 6 bases from V and 5 bases from J, the junction contained 7 bases not matched to a gene. Germline lookup yields CDR1 DFQATT and CDR2 SNEGSKA (reference sequence). The CDR3: CSAPAGTSGNNEQFF. CDR3 nucleotides: TGCAGTGCGCCCGCCGGGACTAGCGGGAACAATGAGCAGTTCTTC.

This clone occurred many times. This sequence joins TRBV6-2 or TRBV6-3 and TRBJ1-1; D possibly corresponds to TRBD1 (5 bases). Germline CDR1 reads MNHEY; CDR2 reads SVGEGT. V was cut by 6 bases and J by 5 bases, with 13 bases left in between. The CDR3 loop spans 13 amino acids. The CDR3 DNA sequence: TGTGCCAGCAGGGGGACGGGGCGGACTGAAGCTTTCTTT. Protein product: CASRGTGRTEAFF.

Ten or more counts support this clone. The same CDR3 also results from other DNA sequences found in this sample. This chain links TRBV6-1 with TRBJ2-2; a possible D gene is TRBD1 (6 bases). Germline assignment: CDR1 MNHNS and CDR2 SASEGT. The CDR3 is made up of 15 amino acids. Trimming took off 6 bases at V and 1 base at J, with 12 bases between the two ends. In nucleotides, the CDR3 is TGTGCCAGCAGAAAGGGGGTTGAGAACACCGGGGAGCTGTTTTTT. It specifies CASRKGVENTGELFF.

This clone was seen ten or more times. The J gene is TRBJ1-2, the V gene TRBV19; 10 nucleotides agree with TRBD1. The germline V gene has CDR1 LNHDA and CDR2 SQIVND (reference sequence). The CDR3 consists of 16 residues. Trimming at V came to 6 bases and at J to 4 bases, leaving 11 bases not matched to a gene. The CDR3 reads CASSPSDRGMLYGYTF. The CDR3 DNA follows: TGTGCCAGTAGCCCTTCGGACAGGGGGATGCTCTATGGCTACACCTTC.

This clone appeared many times. The chain is built from TRBV3-1 and TRBJ1-2; D not certain. The CDR3 consists of 14 residues. V dropped 2 bases and J dropped 4 bases, with 11 bases sitting between them. Germline loops: CDR1 LGHDT, CDR2 YNNKEL (reference sequence). The CDR3 is CASSQRGLSYGYTF. DNA for the CDR3: TGTGCCAGCAGCCAACGTGGCCTCTCCTATGGCTACACCTTC. The complete variable domain, with remaining parts taken from reference TRBV3-1 and TRBJ1-2, reads DTAVSQTPKYLVTQMGNDKSIKCEQNLGHDTMYWYKQDSKKFLKIMFSYNNKELIINETVPNRFSPKSPDKAHLNLHINSLELGDSAVYFCASSQRGLSYGYTFGSGTRLTVV.

This clone has at least ten counts. The chain is built from TRBV9 and TRBJ1-3, with 7 bases fitting TRBD1. The V segment lost 5 bases and the J segment 6 bases; nucleotides outside the gene matches: 5. The CDR3 is 13 amino acids. CDR1 and CDR2 (germline): SGDLS, YYNGEE. CDR3 amino acids: CASRGDSPNTIYF. The DNA of the CDR3 is TGTGCCAGCAGGGGGGACAGTCCAAACACCATATATTTT.

This clone turned up a few times. The chain joins TRBV2 to TRBJ1-1; the D is unclear. The V end was cut by 0 bases, the J end by 4 bases, with 12 bases between. CDR3 length: 15 amino acids. Germline values: CDR1 SNHLY, CDR2 FYNNEI. The CDR3 region is CASSEANVRVTEAFF. The DNA for the CDR3 is TGTGCCAGCAGTGAAGCGAATGTGAGGGTCACTGAAGCTTTCTTT.

This clone was counted ten times or more. The J gene is TRBJ2-2, the V gene TRBV25-1; 8 bases are shared with TRBD1. The CDR3 extends over 14 amino acids. In germline, CDR1 is MGHDK, CDR2 SYGVNS. The V gene end was trimmed by 3 bases and the J gene end by 3 bases; junction bases not matched to a gene: 0. CDR3 coding DNA: TGTGCCAGCAGTGAGGACAGGGACACCGGGGAGCTGTTTTTT. Translated: CASSEDRDTGELFF.

This clone came up a few times. A much larger clone differs from this one at a single base, so this may be a read error. The chain is built from TRBV7-9 and TRBJ2-2, with D unclear. Germline assignment: CDR1 SEHNR and CDR2 FQNEAQ (reference sequence). V lost 3 bases and J lost 7, with 3 bases in between. CDR3 size: 11 residues. The CDR3 sequence is CASSFCGELFF. As DNA, the CDR3 is TGTGCCAGCAGCTTTTGCGGGGAGCTGTTTTTT.

V usage is TRBV20-1 and J usage is TRBJ2-7, with no clear D. Germline assignment: CDR1 DFQATT and CDR2 SNEGSKA (reference sequence). The CDR3 has 14 residues. Trimming took 1 base from V and 3 from J, leaving 13 bases between them. The CDR3 sequence is CSARGVALGYEQYF. The CDR3 nucleotides are TGCAGTGCTAGAGGGGTTGCGTTAGGCTACGAGCAGTACTTC.

Many counts were recorded for this clone. The V and J genes are TRBV6-1 and TRBJ2-4, with 8 bases aligning to TRBD2. The V gene's germline CDR1 is MNHNS and CDR2 SASEGT. After removal of 11 bases from V and 0 bases from J, the junction contained 9 bases not matched to a gene. There are 15 residues in the CDR3. The CDR3: CAVQSGGLAKNIQYF. CDR3 in DNA: TGTGCCGTACAGAGCGGGGGATTAGCCAAAAACATTCAGTACTTC.

This clone was recorded many times. A read error may produce the germline difference seen at one junction end. The same CDR3 can be traced to other DNA sequences in this sample. This chain connects TRBV7-2 to TRBJ1-6; D is ambiguous. Germline assignment: CDR1 SGHTA and CDR2 FQGNSA. The CDR3 has 12 residues. CDR3 amino acids: CASSFLASPLHF. Written as DNA, the CDR3 is TGTGCCAGCAGCTTCTTAGCCTCACCCCTTCACTTT.

On this clone: Other DNA sequences within the sample encode an identical CDR3. The genes are TRBV7-8 and TRBJ1-6; D not resolved. V was trimmed by 3 bases and J by 10 bases, leaving 19 bases between them. The CDR3 runs 16 residues. CDR1 and CDR2 (germline): SGHVS, FQNEAQ. In nucleotides, the CDR3 is TGTGCCAGCAGCTTCGGTTTAACTGGACCATACTCACCCCTCCACTTT. Its translation: CASSFGLTGPYSPLHF.

This clone was seen repeatedly, ten times or more. V usage is TRBV6-6 and J usage is TRBJ1-3, with D tentatively TRBD1 (5 bases). V dropped 0 bases and J dropped 4 bases, with 10 bases sitting between them. CDR3 size: 15 residues. CDR1 and CDR2 from the germline V gene are MNHNY and SVGAGI (reference sequence). The DNA of the CDR3 is TGTGCCAGCAGTTACTCGGCGGGACCAGGAAACACCATATATTTT. This encodes CASSYSAGPGNTIYF.

Turning to this clone: The junction departs from germline at one end; a sequencing error may be responsible. V and J are TRBV5-1 and TRBJ2-6, with D hard to call. The CDR3 is 14 amino acids. Per the germline V gene, CDR1 is SGHRS and CDR2 is YFSETQ. The CDR3 bases are TGCGCTAGCAGCGATCAGTCTGGGGCCAACGTCCTGACTTTC. Encoded protein: CASSDQSGANVLTF.

The chain is built from TRBV29-1 and TRBJ1-1; no clear D. The CDR3 spans 14 residues. Trimming shortened V by 3 bases and J by 1 base, and 12 bases separated the two germline ends. Germline CDR1 is SQVTM and CDR2 is ANQGSEA. The CDR3 loop reads CSVDSAGWNTEAFF. For the CDR3, the DNA is TGCAGCGTTGATTCGGCAGGTTGGAACACTGAAGCTTTCTTT.

This clone appeared a few times. The chain employs TRBV19 and TRBJ2-7; D possibly uses TRBD1 or TRBD2 (5 bases each). V gave up 6 bases and J gave up 6 bases, with 18 bases separating them. Germline-derived CDR1 and CDR2 are LNHDA and SQIVND (reference sequence). The CDR3 consists of 14 residues. The CDR3 protein is CASSPGTTGREQYF. The DNA for the CDR3 is TGTGCCAGTAGCCCGGGGACCACGGGGCGCGAGCAGTACTTC.

This clone was recorded many times. V and J are TRBV25-1 and TRBJ2-7, with 10 bases matching TRBD1. V gave up 7 bases and J gave up 2 bases; unmatched junction bases: 5. This CDR3 is built from 14 residues. Germline V gives CDR1 MGHDK, CDR2 SYGVNS. Written as DNA, the CDR3 is TGTGCCAGCACAAGGGGACAGGGGACCTACGAGCAGTACTTC. It specifies CASTRGQGTYEQYF.

This clone was counted ten times or more. The V call is TRBV20-1, the J call TRBJ2-2; 7 bases are shared with TRBD1. CDR1 DFQATT and CDR2 SNEGSKA come from the germline V gene (reference sequence). V shed 6 bases and J 4 bases; nucleotides not matched to a gene: 11. The CDR3 is made up of 15 amino acids. The CDR3 DNA reads as TGCAGTGCCCTACCAGGGGGTCGAATCACCGGGGAGCTGTTTTTT. Protein: CSALPGGRITGELFF.

This clone came up many times. V and J are TRBV5-1 and TRBJ2-3; D is ambiguous. The CDR3 contains 12 residues. V lost 5 bases, J lost 3 bases, and 7 bases lay in between. Germline V lookup: CDR1 SGHRS, CDR2 YFSETQ. The DNA for the CDR3 is TGCGCCAGCAGGCAGTCGACAGATACGCAGTATTTT. This translates into CASRQSTDTQYF. Full variable domain (remainder filled in from reference TRBV5-1 and TRBJ2-3): KAGVTQTPRYLIKTRGQQVTLSCSPISGHRSVSWYQQTPGQGLQFLFEYFSETQRNKGNFPGRFSGRQFSNSRSEMNVSTLELGDSALYLCASRQSTDTQYFGPGTRLTVL.

This clone came up many times. This chain links TRBV5-8 with TRBJ2-1, with D maybe TRBD1 (6 bases). CDR3 length equals 14 residues. The germline V gene has CDR1 SGHTS and CDR2 YDEGEE. Trimming pared 5 bases from V and 5 bases from J, leaving 14 bases between. The DNA for the CDR3 is TGTGCCAGCAGACCGTGGGACAAAAACAATGAGCAGTTCTTC. It specifies CASRPWDKNNEQFF.

This clone was recorded many times. This chain uses TRBV9 with TRBJ2-5, with D perhaps matching TRBD1 or TRBD2 (6 bases each). V was cut by 0 bases and J by 5 bases, with 11 bases left in between. This CDR3 has 14 residues. Germline assignment: CDR1 SGDLS and CDR2 YYNGEE. CDR3: CASSVEGGRETQYF. DNA for the CDR3: TGTGCCAGCAGCGTAGAAGGGGGGAGGGAGACCCAGTACTTC.